This T cell receptor (beta chain) appears in the sequencing data of a study of spatial heterogeneity in lung cancer (dated by TCRdb to between 2017 and 2020). In terms of the full investigation: More beta-chain than alpha-chain transcripts were consistently detected, likely reflecting higher beta-chain transcript abundance. In the raw uncorrected reads, each unique combination of TCR and UMI appeared more than ten times on average. At surgery, some 220 tumor regions, roughly 63 matched nontumor lung samples and some 54 PBMC samples were TCR-sequenced for both alpha and beta chains. The study quantitatively compared TCR alpha and beta repertoires across multiple tumor regions, matched nontumor lung and blood in non-small cell lung cancer. Nonsynonymous mutation counts, determined by whole-exome sequencing of tumor tissue, were related to TCR repertoire features. Study-wide conclusions, independent of this receptor: Confirming at a functional level the hypothesis that regional TCRs recognize regional mutations was considered to require additional single-cell paired TCR alpha and beta sequencing.

Libraries were constructed by 5' RACE. This sample was sequenced with a NextSeq 500. In the TCR library protocol, a unique molecular identifier was attached to each TCR cDNA molecule so that PCR and sequencing errors could be corrected. Under the source paper's analysis protocol: TCR identification, UMI-based error correction and CDR3 extraction were all carried out with Decombinator tools. TCRs above a frequency of 2 per 1,000, corresponding to the top 1% of the tumor frequency distribution, were defined as expanded. Renyi diversity was computed with the R vegan package after each repertoire had been subsampled 100 times to 5,000 TCRs. CDR3 similarity networks were constructed using string-kernel similarity of amino acid triplets, with links drawn between CDR3s whose pairwise similarity was above 0.82. The public reads were reanalyzed by TCRdb: fastp trimming at Q25, MiXCR alignment, in-frame beta chains only. CDR3 protein sequences are deduplicated, and each keeps its most common genes and DNA. TCRdb, not the original authors, processed these V and J calls. The sample table holds approximately 10,000 distinct CDR3 sequences, of which over 6% were seen once. Of the sample, roughly 27% is held by the ten largest clones.

The CDR3 starts with the cysteine, ends with the phenylalanine, and has 17 residues. The kept DNA is CDR3 alone, 51 bases in frame from the first base. Cut back by 0 bases and 5 bases, the V and J ends lie 17 bases apart. CDR1 and CDR2 were assigned from the germline V gene as SGHTA and FQGNSA. This clonotype was recorded at least ten times. Its antigen target is currently unknown. The sample holds no much larger clone one base away, and base qualities are not on file. This specimen's time point label, interpreted: sample taken at primary tumor resection. Donors were around 69 patients with early-stage, untreated non-small cell lung cancer from the lung TRACERx cohort. TCR sequencing used whole RNA extracted from tumor and nontumor lung tissue, or from cryopreserved PBMC samples, without cell sorting. A patient was chosen for TCR sequencing only when enough RNA was available from at least two tumor regions. A lung pathologist reviewed the tumor and adjacent nontumor lung specimens before the specimens were selected.

Source: normal lung tissue next to the tumor, taken at surgery. The source is a male donor with early-stage non-small cell lung cancer. The rearranged segments are TRBV7-2 and TRBJ2-4; the D gene cannot be resolved beyond TRBD1 or TRBD2, each matching 6 bases. CDR3 reads: CASSLAARGRVQNIQYF. The DNA reads TGTGCCAGCAGCTTAGCAGCCCGGGGGCGGGTTCAAAACATTCAGTACTTC.